This T cell receptor (beta chain) was sequenced for a study of CD8+ T cells in alopecia areata. This CDR3 is 9 amino acids long. The germline CDR1 and CDR2 sequences are SQVTM and ANQGSEA. V lost 4 bases to trimming and J lost 6 bases, with 3 bases between them. Reverse transcription of extracted RNA yielded cDNA, which provided the sequencing template. TCRdb's copy holds only in-frame clones and misses some; the assay was immunoSEQ multiplex PCR. Among 200,000 to 250,000 clones listed, under 70% were seen once. The J gene is TRBJ1-2, the V gene TRBV29-1; D unclear. The source is a human donor with alopecia areata. The sample here was CD4+ T cells sorted from blood, taken at week 0. The CDR3 loop is CSVVDGYTF. Here the CDR3 DNA reads TGCAGCGTTGTTGATGGCTACACCTTC.